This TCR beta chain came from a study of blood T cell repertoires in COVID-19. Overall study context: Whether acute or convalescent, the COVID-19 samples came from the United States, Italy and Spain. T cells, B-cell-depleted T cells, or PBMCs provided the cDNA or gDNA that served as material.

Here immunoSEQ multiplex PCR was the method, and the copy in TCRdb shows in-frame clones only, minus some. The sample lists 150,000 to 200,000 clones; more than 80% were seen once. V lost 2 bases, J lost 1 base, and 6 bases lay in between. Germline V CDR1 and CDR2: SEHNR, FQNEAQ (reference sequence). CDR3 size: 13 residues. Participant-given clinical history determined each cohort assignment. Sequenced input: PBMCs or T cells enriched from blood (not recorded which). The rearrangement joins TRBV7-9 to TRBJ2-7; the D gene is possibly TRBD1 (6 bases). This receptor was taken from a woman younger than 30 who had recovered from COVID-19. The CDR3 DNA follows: TGTGCCAGCAGCTTAAGGGGGTCCTACGAGCAGTACTTC. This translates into CASSLRGSYEQYF.